The rows below give T cell receptor beta chains drawn from one sample of a study of OX40 agonist ivuxolimab in advanced cancers. TCRdb's table, derived via immunoSEQ multiplex PCR, lists solely in-frame clones and lacks some. The repertoire has about 72,000 clones, about nine tenths of them found once; the top ten carry less than 3%. Specimen: CD4+ or CD8+ T cells sorted from blood, collected in a trial of the OX40 agonist ivuxolimab. The receptor source for this set is an adult with an advanced solid tumor such as melanoma, head and neck, liver or kidney cancer. CDR3s include the opening cysteine and the closing phenylalanine or tryptophan. A clone size is listed for some rows: how often the clone was seen (once, few, many), or a class if it is expanded.

TRBJ1-1,TRBV6-1,NA,15,CASSAYVGDAFSAFF
TRBJ2-7,TRBV18,NA,13,CASSPGGGYEQYF
TRBJ2-7,TRBV6-1,NA,14,CASSESGRNYEQYF
TRBJ2-5,TRBV9,NA,15,CASSVSGSPQETQYF
TRBJ2-1,TRBV10-2,NA,14,CASRASGRADEQFF
TRBJ1-3,TRBV6-5,NA,15,CASSPRRGLGDTIYF
TRBJ2-5,TRBV7-8,NA,15,CASSLVRAVQETQYF
TRBJ1-4,TRBV19,NA,15,CASSGTGQGLEKLFF
TRBJ2-6,TRBV6-1,NA,17,CASSEHRRPFGANVLTF
TRBJ1-3,TRBV30,NA,10,CAWSRNTIYF
TRBJ2-3,TRBV5-1,NA,15,CASSSRLAGTDTQYF
TRBJ1-3,TRBV5-4,NA,14,CASSRNRVGNTIYF
TRBJ2-3,TRBV29-1,NA,13,CSVGARGADTQYF
TRBJ1-1,TRBV28,once,12,CASSSWATGAFF
TRBJ1-1,TRBV30,NA,13,CAWAQGAITEAFF
TRBJ1-4,TRBV5-1,once,14,CASSLTGADEKLFF
TRBJ1-2,TRBV28,NA,17,CASSSPGRTVGWEGYTF
TRBJ1-1,TRBV2,NA,17,CASRGTSPRRENTEAFF
TRBJ1-3,TRBV5-6,NA,14,CASSNGHYGNTIYF
TRBJ1-1,TRBV5-1,NA,14,CASSQSSMNTEAFF
TRBJ2-7,TRBV6-5,NA,15,CASSPPGHQAGEQYF
TRBJ2-2,TRBV2,NA,16,CASSRSGGFSTGELFF
TRBJ2-3,TRBV6-1,NA,14,CASRDRGPTDTQYF
TRBJ2-2,TRBV10-3,NA,14,CAISGEAGAGELFF
TRBJ2-7,TRBV7-8,NA,14,CASSYSWSSYEQYF
TRBJ1-2,TRBV30,NA,13,CAWSVRTGFGYTF
TRBJ1-2,TRBV30,NA,14,CAWSVGSGQVVYTF
TRBJ2-1,TRBV27,NA,15,CASSSPQSPYNEQFF
TRBJ1-4,TRBV4-1,NA,15,CASSQEGTGDEKLFF
TRBJ1-3,TRBV6-6,NA,13,CAIRVASGNTIYF
TRBJ2-5,TRBV5-1,NA,15,CASSPMPGPQETQYF